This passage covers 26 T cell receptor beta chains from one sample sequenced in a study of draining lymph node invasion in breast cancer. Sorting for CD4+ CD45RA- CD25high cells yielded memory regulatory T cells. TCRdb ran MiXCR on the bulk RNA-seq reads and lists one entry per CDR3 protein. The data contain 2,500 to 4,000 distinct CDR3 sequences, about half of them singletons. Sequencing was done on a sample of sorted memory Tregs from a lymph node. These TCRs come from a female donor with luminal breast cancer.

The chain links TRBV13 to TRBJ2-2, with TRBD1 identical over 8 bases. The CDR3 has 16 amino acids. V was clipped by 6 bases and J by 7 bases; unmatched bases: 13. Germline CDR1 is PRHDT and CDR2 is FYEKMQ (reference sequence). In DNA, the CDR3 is TGTGCCAGCAGACGAACCGGACAGGGATTAAGCGGGGAGCTGTTTTTT. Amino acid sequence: CASRRTGQGLSGELFF.

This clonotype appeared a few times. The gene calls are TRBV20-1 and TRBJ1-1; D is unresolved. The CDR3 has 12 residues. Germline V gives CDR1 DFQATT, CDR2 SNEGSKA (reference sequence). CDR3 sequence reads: CSQRRQNTEAFF. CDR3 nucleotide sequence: TGCAGCCAACGCCGACAGAACACTGAAGCTTTCTTT.

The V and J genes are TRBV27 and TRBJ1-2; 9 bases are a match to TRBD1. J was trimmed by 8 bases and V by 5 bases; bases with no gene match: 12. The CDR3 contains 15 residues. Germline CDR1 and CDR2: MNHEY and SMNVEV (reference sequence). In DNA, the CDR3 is TGTGCCAGCAGTCCTCTACAGGGGGCAGTGAAGGGCTACACCTTC. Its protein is CASSPLQGAVKGYTF.

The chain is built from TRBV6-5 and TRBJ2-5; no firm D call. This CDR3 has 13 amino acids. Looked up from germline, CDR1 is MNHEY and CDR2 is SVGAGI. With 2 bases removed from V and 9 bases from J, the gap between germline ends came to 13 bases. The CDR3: CASSYLDPAPQYF. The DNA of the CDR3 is TGTGCCAGCAGTTACCTGGACCCGGCGCCCCAGTACTTC.

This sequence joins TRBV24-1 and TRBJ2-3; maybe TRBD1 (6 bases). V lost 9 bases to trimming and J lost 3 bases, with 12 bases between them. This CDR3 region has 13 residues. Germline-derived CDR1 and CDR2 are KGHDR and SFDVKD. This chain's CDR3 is CATENRATDTQYF. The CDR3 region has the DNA TGTGCCACCGAGAACAGGGCAACAGATACGCAGTATTTT.

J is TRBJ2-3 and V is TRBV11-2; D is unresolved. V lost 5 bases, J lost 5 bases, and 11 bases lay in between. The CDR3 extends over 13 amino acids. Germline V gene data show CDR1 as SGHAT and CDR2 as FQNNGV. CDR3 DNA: TGTGCCAGCAGCCTCAATAGGCTAGATACGCAGTATTTT. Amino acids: CASSLNRLDTQYF.

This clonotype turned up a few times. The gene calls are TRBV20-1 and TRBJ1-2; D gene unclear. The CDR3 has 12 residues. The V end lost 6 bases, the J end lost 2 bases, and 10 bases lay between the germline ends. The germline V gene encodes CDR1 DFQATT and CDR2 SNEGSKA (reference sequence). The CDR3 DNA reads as TGCAGTGCGAGGGCAGGAAACTATGGCTACACCTTC. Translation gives CSARAGNYGYTF.

The CDR3 here is CASSQGGGTDTQYF. CDR3 in DNA: TGTGCCAGCAGCCAAGGAGGGGGCACAGATACGCAGTATTTT. The rearrangement uses TRBV14 and TRBJ2-3; tentatively, D is TRBD1 or TRBD2 (5 bases each). From germline, CDR1 is SGHDN and CDR2 FVKESK. V lost 1 base, J lost 1 base, and 6 bases lay in between. The length of the CDR3 is 14 residues.

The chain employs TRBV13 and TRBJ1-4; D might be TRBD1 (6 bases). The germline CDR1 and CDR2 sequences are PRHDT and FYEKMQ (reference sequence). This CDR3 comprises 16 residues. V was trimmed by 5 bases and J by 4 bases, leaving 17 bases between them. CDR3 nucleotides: TGTGCCAGCAGCGACACGGCGGGGGCAAATAATGAAAAACTGTTTTTT. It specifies CASSDTAGANNEKLFF. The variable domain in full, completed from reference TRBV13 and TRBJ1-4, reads AAGVIQSPRHLIKEKRETATLKCYPIPRHDTVYWYQQGPGQDPQFLISFYEKMQSDKGSIPDRFSAQQFSDYHSELNMSSLELGDSALYFCASSDTAGANNEKLFFGSGTQLSVL.

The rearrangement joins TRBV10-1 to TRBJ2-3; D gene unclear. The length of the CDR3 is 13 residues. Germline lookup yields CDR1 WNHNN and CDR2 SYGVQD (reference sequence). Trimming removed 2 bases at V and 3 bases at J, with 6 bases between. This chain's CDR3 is CASSEASTDTQYF. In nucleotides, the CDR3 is TGCGCCAGCAGTGAGGCGTCGACAGATACGCAGTATTTT.

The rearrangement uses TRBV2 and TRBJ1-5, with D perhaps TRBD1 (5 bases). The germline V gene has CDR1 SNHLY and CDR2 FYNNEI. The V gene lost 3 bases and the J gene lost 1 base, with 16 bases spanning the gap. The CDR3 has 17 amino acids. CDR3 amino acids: CASSDFGARDSNQPQHF. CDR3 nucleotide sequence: TGTGCCAGCAGTGACTTCGGTGCCAGGGACAGCAATCAGCCCCAGCATTTT.

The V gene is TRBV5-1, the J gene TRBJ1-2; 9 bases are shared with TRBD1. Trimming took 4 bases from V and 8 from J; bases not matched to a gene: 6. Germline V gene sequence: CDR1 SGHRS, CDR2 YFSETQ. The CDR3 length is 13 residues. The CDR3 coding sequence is TGCGCCAGCAGCCGCAGACAGGGGGAAGGCTACACCTTC. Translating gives CASSRRQGEGYTF.

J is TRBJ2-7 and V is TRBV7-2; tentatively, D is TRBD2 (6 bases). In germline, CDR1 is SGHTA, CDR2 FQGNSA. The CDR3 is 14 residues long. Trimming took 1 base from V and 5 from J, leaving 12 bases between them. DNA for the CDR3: TGTGCCAGCAGCTTAGGGGCTAGCGTGGACGAGCAGTACTTC. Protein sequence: CASSLGASVDEQYF.

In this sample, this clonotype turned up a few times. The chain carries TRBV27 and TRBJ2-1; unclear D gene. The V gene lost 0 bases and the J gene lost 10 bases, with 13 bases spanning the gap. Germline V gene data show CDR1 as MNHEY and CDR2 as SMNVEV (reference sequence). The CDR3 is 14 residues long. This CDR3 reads CASSLSQGFQEQFF. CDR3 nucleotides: TGTGCCAGCAGTTTATCGCAAGGATTTCAAGAGCAGTTCTTC.

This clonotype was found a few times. The CDR3: CSAKGGLNSNQPQHF. The CDR3 bases are TGCAGTGCTAAAGGAGGACTGAATAGCAATCAGCCCCAGCATTTT. V gene TRBV20-1 combines with J gene TRBJ1-5; no reliable D call. V shed 4 bases and J shed 0 bases, with 13 bases lying between them. CDR1 DFQATT and CDR2 SNEGSKA come from the germline V gene (reference sequence). CDR3 length: 15 amino acids.

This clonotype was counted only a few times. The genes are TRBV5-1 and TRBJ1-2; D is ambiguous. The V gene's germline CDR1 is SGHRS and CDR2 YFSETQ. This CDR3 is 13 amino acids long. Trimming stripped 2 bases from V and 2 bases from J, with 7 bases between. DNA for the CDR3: TGCGCCAGCAGCTTTTCACCGAACTATGGCTACACCTTC. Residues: CASSFSPNYGYTF.

In nucleotides, the CDR3 is TGCGCCAGCAGCCATACTGGAGAGACCCAGTACTTC. Translating it yields CASSHTGETQYF. The rearrangement links TRBV4-3 to TRBJ2-5; D not certain. Per the germline V gene, CDR1 is LGHNA and CDR2 is YSLEER. Trimming took 3 bases from V and 4 from J, leaving 6 bases between them. The CDR3 has 12 residues.

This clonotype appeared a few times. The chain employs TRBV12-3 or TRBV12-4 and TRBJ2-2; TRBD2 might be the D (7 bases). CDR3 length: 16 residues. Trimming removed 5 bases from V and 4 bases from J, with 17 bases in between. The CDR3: CASSPRGASVTGELFF. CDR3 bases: TGTGCCAGCAGTCCCCGGGGGGCCTCTGTCACCGGGGAGCTGTTTTTT.

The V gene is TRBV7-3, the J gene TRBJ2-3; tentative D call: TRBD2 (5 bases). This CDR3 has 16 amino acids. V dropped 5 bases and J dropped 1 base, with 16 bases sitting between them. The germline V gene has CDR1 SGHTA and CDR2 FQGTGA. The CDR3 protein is CASSTSRRGGTDTQYF. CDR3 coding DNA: TGTGCCAGCAGCACGAGTCGACGGGGTGGCACAGATACGCAGTATTTT.

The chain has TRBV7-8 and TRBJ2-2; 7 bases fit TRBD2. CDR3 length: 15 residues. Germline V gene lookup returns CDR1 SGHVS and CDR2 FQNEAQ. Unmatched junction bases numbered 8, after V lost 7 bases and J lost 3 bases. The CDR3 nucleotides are TGTGCCAGCACCGAGGGGACTACTGACACCGGGGAGCTGTTTTTT. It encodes CASTEGTTDTGELFF.

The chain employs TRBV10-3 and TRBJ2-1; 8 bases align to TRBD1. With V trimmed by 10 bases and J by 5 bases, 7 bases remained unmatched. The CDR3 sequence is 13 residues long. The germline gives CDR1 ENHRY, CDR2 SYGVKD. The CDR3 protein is CATAGTGDNEQFF. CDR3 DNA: TGTGCCACCGCAGGGACAGGCGACAATGAGCAGTTCTTC.

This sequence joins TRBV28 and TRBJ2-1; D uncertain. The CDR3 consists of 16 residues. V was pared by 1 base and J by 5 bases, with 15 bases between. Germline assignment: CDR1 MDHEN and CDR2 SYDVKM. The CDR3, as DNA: TGTGCCAGCAGTTTATTTCGGGCGCACTACCACAATGAGCAGTTCTTC. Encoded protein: CASSLFRAHYHNEQFF.

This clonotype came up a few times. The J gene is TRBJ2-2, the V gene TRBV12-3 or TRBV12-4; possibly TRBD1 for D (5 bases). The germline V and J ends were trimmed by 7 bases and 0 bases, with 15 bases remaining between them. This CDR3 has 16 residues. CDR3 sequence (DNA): TGTGCCAGCACCATGGGGCGCAGGGCGAACACCGGGGAGCTGTTTTTT. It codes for CASTMGRRANTGELFF.

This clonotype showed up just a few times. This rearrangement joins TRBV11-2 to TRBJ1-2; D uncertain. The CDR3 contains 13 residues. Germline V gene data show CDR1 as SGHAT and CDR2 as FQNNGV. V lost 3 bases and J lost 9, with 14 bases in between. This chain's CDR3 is CASSFSGLESYTF. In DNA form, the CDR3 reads TGTGCCAGCAGCTTTAGCGGCCTTGAGAGCTACACCTTC.

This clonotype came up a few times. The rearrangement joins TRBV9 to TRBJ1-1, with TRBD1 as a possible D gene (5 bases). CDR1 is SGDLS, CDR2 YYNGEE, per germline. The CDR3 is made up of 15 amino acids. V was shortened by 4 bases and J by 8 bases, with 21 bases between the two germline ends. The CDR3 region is CASSQGLIRGDEAFF. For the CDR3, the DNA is TGTGCCAGCAGCCAAGGGTTAATTAGGGGAGACGAAGCTTTCTTT.

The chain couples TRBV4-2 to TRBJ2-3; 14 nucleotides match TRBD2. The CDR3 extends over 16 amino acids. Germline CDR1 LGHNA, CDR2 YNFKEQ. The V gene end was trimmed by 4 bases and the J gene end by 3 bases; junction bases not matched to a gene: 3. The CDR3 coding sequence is TGTGCCAGCAGCCCGACTAGCGGGGGGGGGACAGATACGCAGTATTTT. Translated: CASSPTSGGGTDTQYF.